This paragraph covers one T cell receptor beta chain sequence. What it recognizes is unknown. The sample belongs to a study of radiotherapy plus CTLA-4 blockade in lung cancer. General study findings and limits: Some TCR clones had been derived from tumors. These clones expanded in peripheral blood after radiotherapy plus ipilimumab. The authors reported that early blood T cell clone dynamics, with interferon-beta, best predicted response.

Profiled with immunoSEQ multiplex PCR; TCRdb holds only in-frame clones, not every one. The table shows 40,000 to 50,000 clones, with about 81% occurring only once. Ipilimumab CTLA-4 blockade and focal radiation were given to patients with chemo-refractory metastatic non-small-cell lung cancer. V was clipped by 1 base and J by 7 bases, with 14 bases between them. CDR3 size: 14 residues. The V gene's germline CDR1 is MNHEY and CDR2 SMNVEV (reference sequence). The chain uses TRBV27 and TRBJ2-7; tentative D call: TRBD1 (6 bases). This material consisted of peripheral blood, taken from a patient treated with radiotherapy plus ipilimumab. This clonotype was obtained from a human donor with non-small cell lung cancer who had stable disease on radiotherapy plus ipilimumab. DNA of the CDR3: TGTGCCAGCAGTTTATACAGGGAAAACGGGGAGCAGTACTTC. Translation: CASSLYRENGEQYF.